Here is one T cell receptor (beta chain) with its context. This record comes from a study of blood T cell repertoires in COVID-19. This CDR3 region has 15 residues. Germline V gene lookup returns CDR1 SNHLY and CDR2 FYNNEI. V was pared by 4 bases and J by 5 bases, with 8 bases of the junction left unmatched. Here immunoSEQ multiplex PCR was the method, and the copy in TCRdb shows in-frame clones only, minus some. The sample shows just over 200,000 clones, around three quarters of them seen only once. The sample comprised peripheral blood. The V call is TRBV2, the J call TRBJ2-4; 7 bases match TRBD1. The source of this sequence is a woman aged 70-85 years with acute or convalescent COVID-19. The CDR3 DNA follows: TGTGCCAGCAGTGGACCGACAGGGTCACAAAACATTCAGTACTTC. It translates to CASSGPTGSQNIQYF.